This T cell receptor (beta chain) was identified during a study of glioma-infiltrating T cells. Findings and caveats of the study: Gliomas, especially low-grade, showed above-expected tissue-blood divergence; non-neoplastic patients showed below.

Amplification of TCR alpha and beta CDR3 regions from RNA used iRepertoire nested multiplex PCR. TCRdb reanalysed the multiplex PCR reads using MiXCR and keeps one entry per CDR3 protein. The table has 150,000 to 200,000 distinct CDR3 sequences, 32% seen once; the top ten hold roughly 21%. There are many counts of this clonotype. No antigen is known for it. Germline V gene lookup returns CDR1 LNHDA and CDR2 SQIVND (reference sequence). Deletions cut 5 bases from V and 5 bases from J, with 15 bases between. The CDR3 sequence is 14 residues long. Sequenced sample: glioma tissue, nonneoplastic brain tissue, or PBMCs (not recorded which). This sequence originates from a human donor with low-grade glioma or glioblastoma, undergoing nonglioma brain surgery, or in good health (not recorded which). The rearrangement links TRBV19 to TRBJ1-2; D is perhaps TRBD1 (5 bases). CDR3 loop: CASSLPGINYGYTF. CDR3 nucleotide sequence: TGTGCCAGTAGTCTCCCAGGGATTAATTATGGCTACACCTTC.